Each of the 21 T cell receptor beta chains below was sequenced from the same sample in a study of regulatory T cells in long-lasting Graves disease (dated by TCRdb to the early 2020s). Taken with the paper, the label for time point translates to: newly diagnosed GD, antithyroid drugs for less than 3 months. For both TCR sequencing and RNA sequencing, RNA was extracted from PBMCs in TRIzol. Library preparation was by multiplex PCR. This sample was sequenced with an Illumina HiSeq 4000. TCR beta libraries were built with iRepertoire HTBI primers and Arm-PCR amplification of CDR3 regions. TCRdb passed the public sequencing reads through fastp at Q25 and MiXCR, retaining productive beta sequences. CDR3 protein duplicates are merged, each entry listing the most common genes and DNA. Counted in this sample were 200,000 to 250,000 distinct CDR3 sequences; 18% of them appeared once. Around 20% of the sample is held by the ten biggest clonotypes.

Sequenced material: peripheral blood mononuclear cells (PBMCs), taken at new diagnosis, from a patient treated with antithyroid drugs. These receptors originate from a female donor with Graves disease.

This clonotype came up many times. The chain carries TRBV29-1 and TRBJ2-1; 10 positions agree with TRBD2. Germline V gives CDR1 SQVTM, CDR2 ANQGSEA. Unmatched junction bases numbered 12, after V lost 0 bases and J lost 10 bases. CDR3 length: 16 amino acids. The CDR3 DNA reads as TGCAGCGTTGAAGATTGGGGGGCTAGCGGGAGTAGCGAGCAGTTCTTC. Translation gives CSVEDWGASGSSEQFF.

V gene TRBV20-1 combines with J gene TRBJ2-7, with 10 bases lining up with TRBD2. With V trimmed by 3 bases and J by 2 bases, 7 bases remained unmatched. CDR3 size: 15 residues. From germline, CDR1 is DFQATT and CDR2 SNEGSKA (reference sequence). CDR3: CSARGPAGGPYEQYF. The CDR3 DNA reads TGCAGTGCTAGGGGGCCAGCGGGAGGGCCCTACGAGCAGTACTTC.

This clonotype was detected many times. The chain joins TRBV7-2 to TRBJ2-1; D is possibly TRBD1 or TRBD2 (5 bases each). V lost 0 bases, J lost 14 bases, and 17 bases lay in between. CDR1 SGHTA and CDR2 FQGNSA come from the germline V gene. This CDR3 has 14 amino acids. The CDR3 nucleotides are TGTGCCAGCAGCTTAGCGCCGGGGCCTTCACCGAAGTTCTTC. Protein sequence: CASSLAPGPSPKFF.

This clonotype was seen a single time. The rearrangement joins TRBV28 to TRBJ1-2; 10 nucleotides match TRBD1. Germline V gene lookup returns CDR1 MDHEN and CDR2 SYDVKM. Trimming at V came to 5 bases and at J to 8 bases, leaving 14 bases not matched to a gene. There are 16 residues in the CDR3. CDR3 sequence: CASSPSPGTGVDGYTF. CDR3 bases: TGTGCCAGCAGTCCTTCGCCCGGGACAGGGGTTGACGGCTACACCTTC.

Many counts were recorded for this clonotype. DNA for the CDR3: TGTGCCAGCAGCTCAACAGGGGTTCCGTATATATCGTCCGGGGAGCTGTTTTTT. Its translation is CASSSTGVPYISSGELFF. This chain joins TRBV7-2 and TRBJ2-2; TRBD1 matches at 7 bases. The CDR3 is 18 residues long. Trimming removed 4 bases from V and 6 bases from J; junction bases left unmatched: 17. The germline V gene encodes CDR1 SGHTA and CDR2 FQGNSA.

This clonotype occurred many times. The J gene is TRBJ2-3, the V gene TRBV19, with a tentative D call TRBD1 (5 bases). The V end lost 5 bases, the J end lost 0 bases, and 9 bases lay between the germline ends. The CDR3 is 14 residues long. Germline-derived CDR1 and CDR2 are LNHDA and SQIVND (reference sequence). CDR3 sequence reads: CASSPWGSTDTQYF. CDR3 coding DNA: TGTGCCAGTAGTCCTTGGGGCAGCACAGATACGCAGTATTTT.

This clonotype was recorded many times. Here the CDR3 DNA reads TGTGCCAGCAGCCAGCGGGAGACTCGGTACGAGCAGTACTTC. Residues: CASSQRETRYEQYF. The chain is built from TRBV7-9 and TRBJ2-7, with 8 bases aligning to TRBD2. J lost 4 bases, V lost 5 bases, and 7 bases had no gene match. Germline CDR1 SEHNR, CDR2 FQNEAQ (reference sequence). The CDR3 is made up of 14 amino acids.

Only a few counts were recorded for this clonotype. The chain carries TRBV19 and TRBJ1-6; D not certain. The germline V and J ends were trimmed by 5 bases and 0 bases, with 8 bases remaining between them. Germline CDR1 reads LNHDA; CDR2 reads SQIVND (reference sequence). This CDR3 region has 15 residues. CDR3 in DNA: TGTGCCAGTAGTTACGCGAGCTCCTATAATTCACCCCTCCACTTT. It translates to CASSYASSYNSPLHF.

This clonotype showed up many times. The chain carries TRBV28 and TRBJ1-5; 7 bases are shared with TRBD1. CDR3 length: 14 amino acids. With 6 bases clipped from V and 4 bases from J, the junction kept 6 bases outside the gene matches. CDR1 MDHEN and CDR2 SYDVKM come from the germline V gene. The CDR3 reads CASSQDRKNQPQHF. In DNA, the CDR3 is TGTGCCAGCAGCCAGGACAGGAAAAATCAGCCCCAGCATTTT.

V is TRBV28 and J is TRBJ2-3, with 9 bases aligning to TRBD2. V dropped 8 bases and J dropped 4; count of bases not matched to a gene: 16. CDR3 length equals 17 residues. The germline CDR1 and CDR2 sequences are MDHEN and SYDVKM. In nucleotides, the CDR3 is TGTGCCAGCGGTGGGGGGGCGGGAGGGTCTGGCCCAGATACGCAGTATTTT. It translates to CASGGGAGGSGPDTQYF.

This clonotype showed up many times. V is TRBV3-1 and J is TRBJ2-4, with D uncertain. With the DNA end fitting TRBJ2-1 better, the J assignment may be wrong. Germline V gives CDR1 LGHDT, CDR2 YNNKEL (reference sequence). The CDR3 length is 12 residues. The DNA for the CDR3 is TGTGCCAGCAGCCAAGGATCCCCTTTACAGTTCTTC. This gives the protein CASSQGSPLQFF.

In this sample, this clonotype turned up many times. This rearrangement joins TRBV25-1 to TRBJ2-1; 13 bases are a match to TRBD2. Germline V gives CDR1 MGHDK, CDR2 SYGVNS. J was trimmed by 12 bases and V by 5 bases; bases with no gene match: 10. This CDR3 spans 15 amino acids. The CDR3 DNA follows: TGTGCCAGCAGTTCCGGACTAGCGGGAGAAGAGGGGCAGTTCTTC. It encodes CASSSGLAGEEGQFF. Full variable domain (missing parts from reference TRBV25-1 and TRBJ2-1): EADIYQTPRYLVIGTGKKITLECSQTMGHDKMYWYQQDPGMELHLIHYSYGVNSTEKGDLSSESTVSRIRTEHFPLTLESARPSHTSQYLCASSSGLAGEEGQFFGPGTRLTVL.

This chain joins TRBV6-1 and TRBJ2-7; D remains unclear. Trimming pared 7 bases from V and 2 bases from J, leaving 12 bases between. Germline V CDR1 and CDR2: MNHNS, SASEGT. The CDR3 length is 13 residues. CDR3 sequence reads: CASTPGFPYEQYF. The CDR3 bases are TGTGCCAGCACTCCTGGGTTCCCCTACGAGCAGTACTTC.

Many counts were recorded for this clonotype. This rearrangement joins TRBV5-1 to TRBJ1-4, with D perhaps matching TRBD1 (5 bases). Trimming took 4 bases from V and 3 from J, leaving 7 bases between them. The CDR3 is made up of 13 amino acids. In germline, CDR1 is SGHRS, CDR2 YFSETQ. The CDR3 DNA reads TGCGCCAGCAGCACAGGACCTAATGAAAAACTGTTTTTT. Protein product: CASSTGPNEKLFF.

This clonotype has ten or more counts. The chain uses TRBV12-3 or TRBV12-4 and TRBJ2-3, with D possibly being TRBD1 (5 bases). The length of the CDR3 is 13 residues. Trimming removed 8 bases from V and 0 bases from J, with 9 bases in between. CDR3 region: CASEKGSTDTQYF. The CDR3 region has the DNA TGTGCCAGCGAGAAGGGGAGCACAGATACGCAGTATTTT.

The chain employs TRBV2 and TRBJ2-2, with TRBD2 identical over 7 bases. V lost 7 bases, J lost 1 base, and 3 bases stayed unmatched. The CDR3 consists of 14 residues. CDR1 and CDR2 (germline): SNHLY, FYNNEI. The CDR3: CASKGLMNTGELFF. CDR3 DNA sequence: TGTGCCAGCAAGGGACTAATGAACACCGGGGAGCTGTTTTTT.

Many counts were recorded for this clonotype. The V gene is TRBV18, the J gene TRBJ1-2; 8 bases match TRBD1. Germline trimming cut 5 bases from V and 3 bases from J; bases unmatched to any gene: 2. Germline CDR1 reads KGHSH; CDR2 reads LQKENI. The CDR3 contains 13 residues. CDR3 sequence reads: CASSSGQDYGYTF. As DNA, the CDR3 is TGTGCCAGCTCATCGGGACAGGACTATGGCTACACCTTC.

This clonotype was detected many times. The chain combines TRBV9 with TRBJ2-1; 7 nucleotides line up with TRBD2. Per germline, CDR1 SGDLS and CDR2 YYNGEE. After removal of 0 bases from V and 8 bases from J, the junction contained 11 bases not matched to a gene. CDR3 size: 16 residues. The CDR3 loop reads CASSVVAGVLGDEQFF. Here the CDR3 DNA reads TGTGCCAGCAGCGTAGTGGCGGGAGTCCTGGGGGATGAGCAGTTCTTC. Drawing the rest from reference TRBV9 and TRBJ2-1, the complete variable domain is DSGVTQTPKHLITATGQRVTLRCSPRSGDLSVYWYQQSLDQGLQFLIQYYNGEERAKGNILERFSAQQFPDLHSELNLSSLELGDSALYFCASSVVAGVLGDEQFFGPGTRLTVL.

Points on this clonotype: This may come from a read error, since a much larger clone is one base off. The chain uses TRBV20-1 and TRBJ2-2, with 9 bases aligning to TRBD2. Germline trimming cut 0 bases from V and 4 bases from J; bases unmatched to any gene: 6. Per germline, CDR1 DFQATT and CDR2 SNEGSKA (reference sequence). The CDR3 has 16 residues. The chain's CDR3 is CSARDVLAGTTGELFF. The CDR3 bases are TGCAGTGCTAGAGATGTACTAGCGGGCACCACCGGGGAGCTGTTTTTT.

This clonotype was counted at least ten times. This sequence joins TRBV18 and TRBJ2-7; 8 bases fit TRBD2. J gave up 7 bases and V 3 bases, and 8 bases lay outside the gene matches. Germline V gives CDR1 KGHSH, CDR2 LQKENI. This CDR3 comprises 14 residues. The CDR3 loop is CASSPSGAPKEQYF. DNA of the CDR3: TGTGCCAGCTCACCTAGCGGGGCCCCCAAAGAGCAGTACTTC.

This clonotype has ten or more counts. The V call is TRBV7-2, the J call TRBJ1-1; D gene ambiguous. V was cut by 1 base and J by 10 bases, with 13 bases left in between. Germline values: CDR1 SGHTA, CDR2 FQGNSA. This CDR3 is 13 amino acids long. The CDR3 loop reads CASSLDLGTLAFF. In DNA form, the CDR3 reads TGTGCCAGCAGCTTAGATTTGGGAACCTTAGCTTTCTTT.